This T cell receptor beta chain was obtained from a study of blood T cell repertoires in COVID-19. In the study overall: Researchers got acute and convalescent COVID-19 samples from the United States, Italy and Spain.

Trimming at V came to 3 bases and at J to 3 bases, leaving 5 bases not matched to a gene. The CDR3 has 17 residues. Germline V lookup: CDR1 MNHNS, CDR2 SASEGT. How the authors handled the data: Amplification of reference gene primers provided the estimated nucleated cell counts. TCRdb keeps only in-frame clones here, not all; method: immunoSEQ multiplex PCR. V and J calls and clone size follow that table, whereas D and trimming were derived from the DNA. The table shows some 86,000 clones, with approximately 90% occurring only once. The TCR comes from a human donor with active COVID-19. The donor label of this sample is uncertain. The chain uses TRBV6-1 and TRBJ1-6, with 10 nucleotides matching TRBD1. The sequenced sample was peripheral blood. The CDR3 region is CASSDRDRGYYNSPLHF. The CDR3 nucleotides are TGTGCCAGCAGTGACCGGGACAGGGGATACTATAATTCACCCCTCCACTTT.